These 18 T cell receptor beta chains share one sample of origin, sequenced in a study of CD8+ T cells in alopecia areata. Following extraction, RNA underwent reverse transcription to cDNA, which served as the sequencing template. This table comes from immunoSEQ multiplex PCR, and its TCRdb copy is limited to in-frame clones, with some not included. This table has roughly 60,000 clones, about 40% appearing once. The sample was NKG2D-low CD8+ T cells sorted from blood. The receptors stem from a human donor with alopecia areata.

The rearrangement joins TRBV5-1 to TRBJ2-1; the D gene is possibly TRBD2 (7 bases). V lost 0 bases and J lost 9, with 16 bases in between. The germline CDR1 and CDR2 sequences are SGHRS and YFSETQ. The CDR3 has 15 residues. CDR3 sequence reads: CASSLVTGGQTEQFF. CDR3 sequence (DNA): TGCGCCAGCAGCTTGGTGACGGGAGGACAGACTGAGCAGTTCTTC.

The chain couples TRBV7-9 to TRBJ1-6, with D possibly TRBD1 on 6 matching bases. V shed 4 bases and J shed 7 bases, with 17 bases lying between them. The CDR3 covers 16 residues. Germline CDR1 and CDR2: SEHNR and FQNEAQ (reference sequence). For the CDR3, the DNA is TGTGCCAGCAGCTCCGCGGGAACAGGGCGGAATTCACCCCTCCACTTT. Translating gives CASSSAGTGRNSPLHF.

This clone was counted only a few times. V is TRBV7-3 and J is TRBJ2-1; D may correspond to TRBD1 or TRBD2 (6 bases each). The CDR3 contains 15 residues. Per germline, CDR1 SGHTA and CDR2 FQGTGA. V lost 2 bases, J lost 4 bases, and 12 bases lay in between. Here the CDR3 DNA reads TGTGCCAGCAGCTTAGAACGGGGGACATACAATGAGCAGTTCTTC. Protein sequence: CASSLERGTYNEQFF.

This clone was recorded a few times. This chain uses TRBV29-1 with TRBJ2-1; TRBD2 aligns across 7 bases. This CDR3 region has 16 residues. V lost 0 bases and J lost 2; bases outside the gene matches: 7. The germline CDR1 and CDR2 sequences are SQVTM and ANQGSEA. As DNA, the CDR3 is TGCAGCGTTGAAGATCAACGAGCGGGGCCCTACAATGAGCAGTTCTTC. This codes for CSVEDQRAGPYNEQFF.

The chain employs TRBV2 and TRBJ1-2; tentative D call: TRBD1 (5 bases). The CDR3 runs to 11 residues. Germline lookup yields CDR1 SNHLY and CDR2 FYNNEI. V lost 8 bases, J lost 8 bases, and 12 bases lay in between. The CDR3 loop reads CASRTLAGYTF. CDR3 in DNA: TGTGCCAGCCGGACACTCGCCGGCTACACCTTC. The full variable domain, in which reference TRBV2 and TRBJ1-2 provide the parts outside the CDR3, is EPEVTQTPSHQVTQMGQEVILRCVPISNHLYFYWYRQILGQKVEFLVSFYNNEISEKSEIFDDQFSVERPDGSNFTLKIRSTKLEDSAMYFCASRTLAGYTFGSGTRLTVV.

The chain recombines TRBV5-1 with TRBJ1-1, with a possible D match to TRBD1 (6 bases). Germline V gene lookup returns CDR1 SGHRS and CDR2 YFSETQ. CDR3 length: 14 residues. Trimming took off 3 bases at V and 1 base at J, with 10 bases between the two ends. The CDR3 sequence is CASSYRDTNTEAFF. DNA for the CDR3: TGCGCCAGCAGCTACCGGGACACGAACACTGAAGCTTTCTTT. Full variable domain (outside the CDR3, taken from reference TRBV5-1 and TRBJ1-1): KAGVTQTPRYLIKTRGQQVTLSCSPISGHRSVSWYQQTPGQGLQFLFEYFSETQRNKGNFPGRFSGRQFSNSRSEMNVSTLELGDSALYLCASSYRDTNTEAFFGQGTRLTVV.

The chain uses TRBV29-1 and TRBJ2-3; D not certain. The CDR3 runs 12 residues. With 8 bases removed from V and 1 base from J, the gap between germline ends came to 10 bases. CDR1 is SQVTM, CDR2 ANQGSEA, per germline. Here the CDR3 reads CSTSWGTDTQYF. As DNA, the CDR3 is TGCAGCACCTCGTGGGGCACAGATACGCAGTATTTT.

The CDR3 reads CASSGLRSYGYTF. For the CDR3, the DNA is TGTGCCAGCTCGGGACTCCGCAGCTATGGCTACACCTTC. The rearrangement uses TRBV9 and TRBJ1-2, with D perhaps matching TRBD1 (5 bases). Trimming stripped 7 bases from V and 4 bases from J, with 14 bases between. This CDR3 region has 13 residues. From germline, CDR1 is SGDLS and CDR2 YYNGEE.

This chain joins TRBV5-6 and TRBJ2-1, with 11 bases identical to TRBD2. This CDR3 is built from 16 residues. CDR1 and CDR2 from the germline V gene are SGHDT and YYEEEE. After removal of 2 bases from V and 1 base from J, the junction contained 2 bases not matched to a gene. The CDR3, as DNA: TGTGCCAGCAGCTTACTAGCGGGAGAGTCCTACAATGAGCAGTTCTTC. It is translated as CASSLLAGESYNEQFF.

The chain couples TRBV27 to TRBJ2-7, with D perhaps TRBD2 (6 bases). Germline CDR1 MNHEY, CDR2 SMNVEV (reference sequence). The V gene lost 2 bases and the J gene lost 7 bases, with 12 bases spanning the gap. This CDR3 contains 13 residues. The CDR3, as DNA: TGTGCCAGCAGTTTAGTCTGGGGGGATGAGCAGTACTTC. The encoded protein is CASSLVWGDEQYF.

V usage is TRBV7-6 and J usage is TRBJ1-1; D remains ambiguous. Per the germline V gene, CDR1 is SGHVS and CDR2 is FNYEAQ. The CDR3 is made up of 14 amino acids. Deletions cut 5 bases from V and 0 bases from J, with 10 bases between. CDR3 protein: CASSLGRLNTEAFF. The CDR3 bases are TGTGCCAGCAGCCTAGGTCGCCTGAACACTGAAGCTTTCTTT.

The chain combines TRBV28 with TRBJ2-1, with D unclear. This CDR3 has 14 amino acids. The V end was cut by 7 bases, the J end by 1 base, with 11 bases between. CDR1 is MDHEN, CDR2 SYDVKM, per germline. The CDR3 region has the DNA TGTGCCAGCACCATCTGGGGATCCTACAATGAGCAGTTCTTC. As protein: CASTIWGSYNEQFF.

V usage is TRBV4-1 and J usage is TRBJ2-1; weak D call: TRBD2 (7 bases). The CDR3 spans 15 residues. Germline CDR1 and CDR2: MGHRA and YSYEKL. V dropped 5 bases and J dropped 9 bases, with 20 bases sitting between them. The CDR3 loop is CASSTKGGAGSEQFF. CDR3 nucleotide sequence: TGCGCCAGCAGCACGAAGGGGGGGGCCGGGAGTGAGCAGTTCTTC.

This clone was counted between two and nine times. V and J are TRBV30 and TRBJ1-4; weak D call: TRBD1 (5 bases). This CDR3 has 15 amino acids. Germline values: CDR1 GTSNPN, CDR2 SVGIG (reference sequence). V gave up 1 base and J gave up 7 bases, with 16 bases separating them. The CDR3 DNA reads TGTGCCTGGAGTGCCCCGGGACGATGGACTGAAAAACTGTTTTTT. This gives the protein CAWSAPGRWTEKLFF.

The chain couples TRBV28 to TRBJ1-1; D not resolved. Trimming left V 3 bases short and J 2 bases short, with 10 bases between. CDR3 length: 14 residues. The germline V gene encodes CDR1 MDHEN and CDR2 SYDVKM. The CDR3, as DNA: TGTGCCAGCAGTTTTCCGGACTACAACACTGAAGCTTTCTTT. This gives the protein CASSFPDYNTEAFF.

The rearrangement uses TRBV5-4 and TRBJ2-3; possibly TRBD2 for D (6 bases). Germline CDR1 SGHNT, CDR2 YYREEE (reference sequence). The germline V and J ends were trimmed by 0 bases and 0 bases, with 11 bases remaining between them. The CDR3 is 16 residues long. CDR3 region: CASSLGSGPSTDTQYF. DNA for the CDR3: TGTGCCAGCAGCTTGGGTAGCGGCCCTAGCACAGATACGCAGTATTTT.

V gene TRBV7-6 combines with J gene TRBJ2-1; TRBD1 or TRBD2 may be the D gene (5 bases each). CDR1 and CDR2 (germline): SGHVS, FNYEAQ. The CDR3 extends over 16 amino acids. V lost 2 bases, J lost 0 bases, and 11 bases lay in between. DNA for the CDR3: TGTGCCAGCAGCTTATCTGGGGGAAGCTCCTACAATGAGCAGTTCTTC. It specifies CASSLSGGSSYNEQFF.

The chain uses TRBV9 and TRBJ1-6; D is unresolved. V lost 0 bases to trimming and J lost 3 bases, with 7 bases between them. From germline, CDR1 is SGDLS and CDR2 YYNGEE. The CDR3 has 15 residues. The CDR3 DNA reads as TGTGCCAGCAGCGTAGTCGGGAACTATAATTCACCCCTCCACTTT. It encodes CASSVVGNYNSPLHF.